The sequence of this T cell receptor (beta chain) was determined in a study of beta chain features in type 1 diabetes. Study context: The examined sorted cells totaled around 100,000,000 across samples.

Each population that was sorted was more than 95% pure. This CDR3 region has 13 residues. CDR1 is GTSNPN and CDR2 is SVGIG in the germline V gene (reference sequence). V lost 4 bases and J lost 5, with 15 bases in between. The whole isolated RNA underwent reverse transcription, so sequencing captured expressed TCRB transcripts. The method was immunoSEQ multiplex PCR; TCRdb's version includes in-frame clones alone and lacks a portion of them. The table lists some 250,000 clones, around 26% of them singletons. This receptor was taken from a man in his thirties or forties in good health. This chain links TRBV30 with TRBJ2-7; no reliable D call. Source material: central memory CD4+ T cells from blood. This CDR3 reads CAWIPGPRDEQYF. The CDR3 nucleotides are TGTGCCTGGATCCCGGGCCCCAGAGACGAGCAGTACTTC.